Listed below are T cell receptor beta chains from one sample, sequenced in a study of early T cells in non-severe SARS-CoV-2 infection. Each CDR3 protein is one row after TCRdb ran MiXCR on the 5' RACE reads. The sample consists of 35,000 to 45,000 distinct CDR3 sequences, 5% to 6.5% of them appearing once. The source material was whole blood. Receptors originate from an adult who was a healthcare worker with PCR-confirmed SARS-CoV-2 infection or an uninfected control (not recorded which). The CDR3 runs from the conserved cysteine through the conserved F or W. The order of the fields is clone size, V gene, J gene, D gene, CDR3 protein, CDR3 DNA. D genes are given only for firm matches. Part of the rows lack a size; the others show once, few, many or a class for expanded clones.

many	TRBV4-3	TRBJ2-6	.	CASSQDRGDALTF	TGCGCCAGCAGCCAAGATCGCGGGGACGCCCTGACTTTC
many	TRBV29-1	TRBJ1-1	TRBD1	CSTKQGDTEAFF	TGCAGCACCAAACAGGGGGACACTGAAGCTTTCTTT
many	TRBV7-2	TRBJ2-3	TRBD1	CASSNRGTAQQYF	TGTGCCAGCAGCAATAGGGGGACAGCTCAGCAGTATTTT
many	TRBV18	TRBJ2-2	.	CASSPPETGGTGELFF	TGTGCCAGCTCACCACCAGAGACTGGGGGTACCGGGGAGCTGTTTTTT
many	TRBV20-1	TRBJ1-2	.	CSAMDRANYGYTF	TGCAGTGCTATGGACAGAGCTAACTATGGCTACACCTTC
many	TRBV28	TRBJ2-1	TRBD2	CASSPSGSSNEQFF	TGTGCCAGCAGTCCTAGCGGGAGCAGCAATGAGCAGTTCTTC
few	TRBV13	TRBJ1-3	.	CASSARSRQDYRKNTIYF	TGTGCCAGCAGCGCCCGAAGCCGACAGGATTACAGAAAAAACACCATATATTTT
many	TRBV20-1	TRBJ2-1	.	CSARELGLNNEQFF	TGCAGTGCTAGAGAACTGGGACTTAACAATGAGCAGTTCTTC
many	TRBV5-1	TRBJ1-1	.	CASSFGGVGTEAFF	TGCGCCAGCAGCTTCGGCGGGGTTGGCACTGAAGCTTTCTTT
many	TRBV30	TRBJ1-2	.	CAWRDSSYGYTF	TGTGCCTGGAGGGACAGTTCCTATGGCTACACCTTC
many	TRBV5-1	TRBJ2-7	.	CASSRDAGEQYF	TGCGCCAGCAGCAGGGATGCGGGCGAGCAGTACTTC
.	TRBV10-3	TRBJ1-1	TRBD1	CATEQGSLANTEAFF	TGTGCCACTGAACAGGGGTCCTTGGCGAACACTGAAGCTTTCTTT
.	TRBV18	TRBJ2-5	.	CASSPIAGQQETQYF	TGTGCCAGCTCACCAATTGCGGGACAGCAAGAGACCCAGTACTTC
many	TRBV11-2	TRBJ2-7	.	CASSRPGPEREQYF	TGTGCCAGCAGCCGTCCGGGACCTGAGCGCGAGCAGTACTTC
few	TRBV11-2	TRBJ2-7	.	CASSLLESYEQYF	TGTGCCAGCAGCTTACTAGAAAGCTACGAGCAGTACTTC
few	TRBV19	TRBJ2-5	.	CASSKGVEETQYF	TGTGCCAGTAGCAAGGGGGTAGAAGAGACCCAGTACTTC
many	TRBV9	TRBJ2-7	TRBD1	CASSGHRGEEQYF	TGTGCCAGCAGCGGACACAGGGGGGAGGAGCAGTACTTC
many	TRBV20-1	TRBJ2-5	TRBD2	CSARDAGGIETQYF	TGCAGTGCTAGAGATGCGGGGGGAATAGAGACCCAGTACTTC
many	TRBV10-3	TRBJ2-1	.	CAISESTPQVNEQFF	TGTGCCATCAGTGAGTCGACCCCCCAGGTTAATGAGCAGTTCTTC
many	TRBV7-3	TRBJ2-1	TRBD2	CASSSSGTRKFF	TGTGCCAGCAGCTCCAGCGGGACTAGAAAGTTCTTC
many	TRBV12-3/TRBV12-4	TRBJ1-2	TRBD1	CASSPDREHGYTF	TGTGCCAGCAGTCCGGACAGGGAACATGGCTACACCTTC
.	TRBV21-1	TRBJ2-7	.	CASSKPRPSCTVDEQYF	TGTGCCAGCAGCAAACCTCGACCCTCATGTACCGTGGACGAGCAGTACTTC
.	TRBV12-3/TRBV12-4	TRBJ2-6	.	CASSFYGPLLIDGANVLTF	TGTGCCAGCAGTTTTTACGGACCACTGCTGATTGACGGGGCCAACGTCCTGACTTTC
few	TRBV11-2	TRBJ1-1	TRBD1	CASSSYRGRNTEAFF	TGTGCCAGCAGCTCCTACAGGGGGCGGAACACTGAAGCTTTCTTT
.	TRBV7-2	TRBJ2-3	TRBD1	CASSPRDRGRTDTQYF	TGTGCCAGCAGCCCCAGGGACAGGGGTCGCACAGATACGCAGTATTTT
many	TRBV7-9	TRBJ2-7	TRBD1	CASSLWGQGTYEQYF	TGTGCCAGCAGCTTATGGGGACAGGGCACCTACGAGCAGTACTTC
.	TRBV3-1	TRBJ2-1	.	CASSQDENYNEQFF	TGTGCCAGCAGCCAAGACGAAAACTACAATGAGCAGTTCTTC
few	TRBV12-3/TRBV12-4	TRBJ2-3	.	CASSLDTVYADTQYF	TGTGCCAGCAGTTTGGATACTGTGTATGCAGATACGCAGTATTTT
.	TRBV9	TRBJ2-1	TRBD2	CASSLPGLAGGQPYNEQFF	TGTGCCAGCAGCCTCCCGGGACTAGCGGGAGGTCAACCCTACAATGAGCAGTTCTTC
many	TRBV5-5	TRBJ2-7	TRBD1	CASSLAGQGAPYEQYF	TGTGCCAGCAGCTTGGCAGGACAGGGGGCCCCCTACGAGCAGTACTTC
many	TRBV13	TRBJ1-5	.	CASSSGGQPQHF	TGTGCCAGCAGCTCCGGTGGGCAGCCCCAGCATTTT
.	TRBV28	TRBJ2-6	.	CASSLRGPGANVLTF	TGTGCCAGCAGTCTTCGGGGGCCTGGGGCCAACGTCCTGACTTTC
many	TRBV3-1	TRBJ2-7	TRBD2	CASRNSGTSEYEQYF	TGTGCCAGCAGAAATTCCGGGACTAGTGAGTACGAGCAGTACTTC
many	TRBV18	TRBJ1-4	.	CASSPRPGTVGEKLFF	TGTGCCAGCTCACCACGTCCCGGGACGGTGGGCGAAAAACTGTTTTTT
many	TRBV30	TRBJ1-5	.	CAHGMGGGQPQHF	TGTGCCCATGGGATGGGGGGCGGGCAGCCCCAGCATTTT
few	TRBV29-1	TRBJ2-2	TRBD1	CSVLGQGETGELFF	TGCAGCGTTTTGGGACAGGGGGAAACCGGGGAGCTGTTTTTT
.	TRBV9	TRBJ2-3	TRBD2	CASSVATGGEGQYF	TGTGCCAGCAGCGTAGCGACGGGAGGGGAAGGTCAGTATTTT
many	TRBV6-4	TRBJ1-1	.	CASSGQAGTEAFF	TGTGCCAGCAGTGGACAGGCCGGGACTGAAGCTTTCTTT
few	TRBV4-3	TRBJ2-7	.	CASSQEVAGGGEQYF	TGCGCCAGCAGCCAAGAGGTGGCTGGGGGTGGAGAGCAGTACTTC
few	TRBV5-1	TRBJ2-5	TRBD1	CASTRQGRGETQYF	TGCGCCAGCACCCGACAGGGTAGGGGGGAGACCCAGTACTTC
many	TRBV20-1	TRBJ2-1	TRBD2	CSARDGGRAHYNEQFF	TGCAGTGCTAGAGACGGCGGGAGGGCCCACTACAATGAGCAGTTCTTC
many	TRBV20-1	TRBJ1-6	.	CSARDFGGSPLHF	TGCAGTGCGAGGGACTTTGGGGGCTCACCCCTCCACTTT
many	TRBV6-2/TRBV6-3	TRBJ2-1	.	CASLRPGFDEQFF	TGTGCCAGCCTGCGTCCAGGTTTTGATGAGCAGTTCTTC
.	TRBV20-1	TRBJ2-5	.	CSARLAGRPGETQYF	TGCAGTGCTAGGTTGGCAGGGAGGCCGGGGGAGACCCAGTACTTC
many	TRBV18	TRBJ2-1	TRBD1	CASSPTTGVDEQFF	TGTGCCAGCTCACCAACAACAGGGGTCGATGAGCAGTTCTTC
many	TRBV11-2	TRBJ2-1	TRBD2	CASRSGTSADNEQFF	TGTGCCAGCAGATCCGGGACTAGCGCCGACAATGAGCAGTTCTTC
many	TRBV20-1	TRBJ2-7	TRBD1	CSASPSDRQGVMYEQYF	TGCAGTGCTAGCCCCTCCGACCGACAGGGCGTAATGTACGAGCAGTACTTC
few	TRBV29-1	TRBJ2-3	.	CSVLGDTQYF	TGCAGCGTACTAGGGGATACGCAGTATTTT
many	TRBV6-6	TRBJ1-1	.	CASRTGLGAAEAFF	TGTGCCAGCAGAACGGGCTTGGGGGCCGCTGAAGCTTTCTTT
many	TRBV5-3	TRBJ2-3	.	CARSHIRDGPTDTQYF	TGTGCCAGAAGCCACATCCGGGACGGTCCCACAGATACGCAGTATTTT
many	TRBV5-1	TRBJ2-2	TRBD1	CASSSPGQRRTGELFF	TGCGCCAGCAGCTCTCCGGGACAGCGAAGGACCGGGGAGCTGTTTTTT
many	TRBV12-3/TRBV12-4	TRBJ2-5	TRBD2	CASKLAGGPETQYF	TGTGCCAGCAAGCTAGCGGGGGGGCCCGAGACCCAGTACTTC
many	TRBV7-3	TRBJ1-6	.	CASSLMAGNNSPLHF	TGTGCCAGCAGCTTAATGGCAGGCAATAATTCACCCCTCCACTTT
many	TRBV5-6	TRBJ2-2	.	CASSLGQDTGELFF	TGTGCCAGCAGCTTGGGACAGGACACCGGGGAGCTGTTTTTT
many	TRBV6-2/TRBV6-3	TRBJ2-3	.	CASSYKDTQYF	TGTGCCAGCAGTTATAAGGATACGCAGTATTTT
few	TRBV11-2	TRBJ2-5	.	CASSLATSQETQYF	TGTGCCAGCAGCTTAGCGACATCCCAAGAGACCCAGTACTTC
.	TRBV20-1	TRBJ2-7	.	CSATWNGGNSYEQYF	TGCAGTGCCACTTGGAACGGGGGTAACTCCTACGAGCAGTACTTC
medium-sized	TRBV24-1	TRBJ2-3	.	CATSDMGRGADTQYF	TGTGCCACCAGTGATATGGGCAGGGGAGCAGATACGCAGTATTTT
many	TRBV24-1	TRBJ2-1	.	CATSDWRYEQFF	TGTGCCACCAGTGATTGGCGGTATGAGCAGTTCTTC
.	TRBV20-1	TRBJ2-3	.	CSIHGRPDTQYF	TGCAGCATTCACGGGCGGCCAGATACGCAGTATTTT